This T cell receptor (beta chain) came from a study of OX40 agonist ivuxolimab in advanced cancers. Background on the study: Antecedent anti-PD-1, anti-PD-L1 or anti-CTLA-4 therapy was permissible, with 40% having received some.

Sequencing was performed with immunoSEQ multiplex PCR; in TCRdb, only in-frame clones are kept and a portion is missing. The sample holds about 55,000 clones; approximately 83% are singletons and the top ten take roughly 12%. CDR3 length: 14 residues. Trimming cost V 3 bases and J 3 bases, with 13 bases left between them. Germline assignment: CDR1 SGDLS and CDR2 YYNGEE. The starting material was CD4+ or CD8+ T cells sorted from blood, obtained in a trial of the OX40 agonist ivuxolimab. This chain joins TRBV9 and TRBJ2-7; D is undetermined. The origin of this receptor is an adult with an advanced solid tumor such as melanoma, head and neck, liver or kidney cancer. This CDR3 reads CASSAHDLDYEQYF. The CDR3 DNA reads TGTGCCAGCAGCGCCCATGACCTGGACTACGAGCAGTACTTC.